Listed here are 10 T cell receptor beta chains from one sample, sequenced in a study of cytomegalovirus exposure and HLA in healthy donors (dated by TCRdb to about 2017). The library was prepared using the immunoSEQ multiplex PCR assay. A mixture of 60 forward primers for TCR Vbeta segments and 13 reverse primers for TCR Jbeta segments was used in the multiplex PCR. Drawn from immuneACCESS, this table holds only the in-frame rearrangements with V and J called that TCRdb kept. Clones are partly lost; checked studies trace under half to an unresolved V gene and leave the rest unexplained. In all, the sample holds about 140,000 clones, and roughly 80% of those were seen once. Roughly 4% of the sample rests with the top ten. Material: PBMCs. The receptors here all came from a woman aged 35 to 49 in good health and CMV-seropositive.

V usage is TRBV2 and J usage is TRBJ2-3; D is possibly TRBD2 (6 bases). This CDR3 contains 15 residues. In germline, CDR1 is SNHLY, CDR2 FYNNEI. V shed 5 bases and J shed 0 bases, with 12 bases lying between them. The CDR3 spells CASSTAGTSTDTQYF. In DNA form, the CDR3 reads TGTGCCAGCAGTACGGCGGGAACTAGCACAGATACGCAGTATTTT.

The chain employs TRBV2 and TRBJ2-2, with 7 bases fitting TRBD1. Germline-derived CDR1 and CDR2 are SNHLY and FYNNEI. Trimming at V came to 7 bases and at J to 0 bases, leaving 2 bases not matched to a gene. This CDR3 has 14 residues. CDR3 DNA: TGTGCCAGCACAGGACAGGCGAACACCGGGGAGCTGTTTTTT. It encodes CASTGQANTGELFF.

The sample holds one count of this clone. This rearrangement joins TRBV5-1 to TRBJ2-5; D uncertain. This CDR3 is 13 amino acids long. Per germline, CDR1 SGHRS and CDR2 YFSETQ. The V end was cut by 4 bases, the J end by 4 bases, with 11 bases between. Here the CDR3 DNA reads TGCGCCAGCAGCATGACACTGGGAGAGACCCAGTACTTC. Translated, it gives CASSMTLGETQYF. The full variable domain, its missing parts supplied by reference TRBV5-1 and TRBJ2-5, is KAGVTQTPRYLIKTRGQQVTLSCSPISGHRSVSWYQQTPGQGLQFLFEYFSETQRNKGNFPGRFSGRQFSNSRSEMNVSTLELGDSALYLCASSMTLGETQYFGPGTRLLVL.

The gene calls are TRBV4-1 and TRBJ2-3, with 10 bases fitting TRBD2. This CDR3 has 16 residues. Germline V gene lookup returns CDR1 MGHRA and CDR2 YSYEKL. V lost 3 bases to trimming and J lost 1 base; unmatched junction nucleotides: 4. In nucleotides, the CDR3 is TGCGCCAGCAGCCATTTAGCGGGAGGAGGCACAGATACGCAGTATTTT. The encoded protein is CASSHLAGGGTDTQYF.

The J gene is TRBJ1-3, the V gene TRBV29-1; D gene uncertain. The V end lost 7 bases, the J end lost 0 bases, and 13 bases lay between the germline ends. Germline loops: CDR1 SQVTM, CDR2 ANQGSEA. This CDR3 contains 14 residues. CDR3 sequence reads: CSATPIDSGNTIYF. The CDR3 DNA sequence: TGCAGCGCAACTCCTATTGACTCTGGAAACACCATATATTTT.

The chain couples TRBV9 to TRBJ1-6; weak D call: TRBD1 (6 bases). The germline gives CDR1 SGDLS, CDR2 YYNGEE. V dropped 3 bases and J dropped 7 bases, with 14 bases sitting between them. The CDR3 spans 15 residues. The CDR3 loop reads CASSARDTTNSPLHF. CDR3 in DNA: TGTGCCAGCAGCGCCCGGGACACAACCAATTCACCCCTCCACTTT.

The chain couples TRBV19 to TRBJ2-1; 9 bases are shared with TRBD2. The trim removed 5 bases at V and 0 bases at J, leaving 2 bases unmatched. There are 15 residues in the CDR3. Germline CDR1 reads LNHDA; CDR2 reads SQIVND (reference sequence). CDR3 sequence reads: CASSGTSISYNEQFF. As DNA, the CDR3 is TGTGCCAGTAGTGGGACTAGCATCTCCTACAATGAGCAGTTCTTC.

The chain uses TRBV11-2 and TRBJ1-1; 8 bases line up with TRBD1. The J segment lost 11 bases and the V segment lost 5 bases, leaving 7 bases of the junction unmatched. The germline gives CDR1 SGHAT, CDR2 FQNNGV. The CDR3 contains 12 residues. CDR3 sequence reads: CASSAQGAGAFF. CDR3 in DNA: TGTGCCAGCAGCGCGCAGGGGGCGGGGGCTTTCTTT.

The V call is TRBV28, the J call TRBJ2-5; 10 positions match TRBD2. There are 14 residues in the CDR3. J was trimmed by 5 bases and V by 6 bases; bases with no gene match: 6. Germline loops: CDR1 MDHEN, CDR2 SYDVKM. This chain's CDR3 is CASSLAGVQETQYF. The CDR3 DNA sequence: TGTGCCAGCAGCCTAGCGGGAGTACAGGAGACCCAGTACTTC.

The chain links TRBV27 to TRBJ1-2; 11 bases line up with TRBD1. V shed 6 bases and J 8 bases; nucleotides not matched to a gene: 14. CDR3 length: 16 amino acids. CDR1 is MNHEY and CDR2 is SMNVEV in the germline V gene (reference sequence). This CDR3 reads CASSGQGAQGREGYTF. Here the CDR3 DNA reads TGTGCCAGCAGCGGACAGGGGGCGCAGGGGAGGGAAGGCTACACCTTC.